This T cell receptor beta chain was sequenced during a study of blood T cell repertoires in COVID-19. CDR3 size: 13 residues. V dropped 0 bases and J dropped 1 base, with 4 bases sitting between them. From germline, CDR1 is SGHRS and CDR2 YFSETQ. Data came from immunoSEQ multiplex PCR; TCRdb stores just in-frame clones and leaves some out. The sample has roughly 25,000 clones, 75% to 90% seen once; the top ten hold approximately 58%. The genes are TRBV5-1 and TRBJ1-1; D remains ambiguous. The clonotype originates from a woman aged 80 or over with acute or convalescent COVID-19. The sequenced sample was peripheral blood. CDR3 in DNA: TGCGCCAGCAGCTTGGAGAGGAACACTGAAGCTTTCTTT. It encodes CASSLERNTEAFF.